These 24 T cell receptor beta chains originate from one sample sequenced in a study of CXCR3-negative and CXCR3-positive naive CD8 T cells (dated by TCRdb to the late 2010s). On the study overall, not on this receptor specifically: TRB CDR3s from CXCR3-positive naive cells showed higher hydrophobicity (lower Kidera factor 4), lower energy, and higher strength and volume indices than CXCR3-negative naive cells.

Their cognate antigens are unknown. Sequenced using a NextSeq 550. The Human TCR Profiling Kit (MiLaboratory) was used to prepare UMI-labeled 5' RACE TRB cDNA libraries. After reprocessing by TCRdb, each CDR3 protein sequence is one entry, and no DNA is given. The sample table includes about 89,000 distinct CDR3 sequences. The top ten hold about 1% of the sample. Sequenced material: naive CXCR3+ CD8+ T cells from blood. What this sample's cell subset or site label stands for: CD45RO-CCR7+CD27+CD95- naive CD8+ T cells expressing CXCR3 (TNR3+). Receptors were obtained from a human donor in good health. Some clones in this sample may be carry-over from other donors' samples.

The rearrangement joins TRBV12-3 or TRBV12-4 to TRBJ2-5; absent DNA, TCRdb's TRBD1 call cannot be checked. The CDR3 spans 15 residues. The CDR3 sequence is CASSSKQGSQETQYF.

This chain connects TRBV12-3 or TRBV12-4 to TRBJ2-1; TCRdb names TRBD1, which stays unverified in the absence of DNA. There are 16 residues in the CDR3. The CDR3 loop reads CASSPSIGAAYNEQFF.

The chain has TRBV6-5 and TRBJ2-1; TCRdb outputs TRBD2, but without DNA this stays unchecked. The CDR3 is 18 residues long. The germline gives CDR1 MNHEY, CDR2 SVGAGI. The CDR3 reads CASSYLGGGAQSYNEQFF.

CDR3: CASSLRAYSGNTIYF. This rearrangement joins TRBV14 to TRBJ1-3; checking the TCRdb D call of TRBD1 is not possible without DNA. This CDR3 is built from 15 residues. Germline CDR1 reads SGHDN; CDR2 reads FVKESK.

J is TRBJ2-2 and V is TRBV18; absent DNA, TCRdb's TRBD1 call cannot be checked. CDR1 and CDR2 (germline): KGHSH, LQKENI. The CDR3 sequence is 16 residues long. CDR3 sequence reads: CASSPPATGSAGALFF.

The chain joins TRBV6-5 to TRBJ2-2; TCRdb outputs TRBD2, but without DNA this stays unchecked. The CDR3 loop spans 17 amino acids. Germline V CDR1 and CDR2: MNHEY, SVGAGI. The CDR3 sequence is CASSYSTPGTNAGELFF.

The CDR3 reads CASSLVGGPETQYF. The chain couples TRBV7-2 to TRBJ2-5; TCRdb names TRBD2, which stays unverified in the absence of DNA. This CDR3 has 14 residues. Germline values: CDR1 SGHTA, CDR2 FQGNSA.

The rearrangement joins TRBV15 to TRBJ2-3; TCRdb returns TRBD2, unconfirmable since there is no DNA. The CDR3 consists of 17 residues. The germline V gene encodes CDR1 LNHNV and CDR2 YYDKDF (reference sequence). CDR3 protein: CATSSARGGPPTDTQYF.

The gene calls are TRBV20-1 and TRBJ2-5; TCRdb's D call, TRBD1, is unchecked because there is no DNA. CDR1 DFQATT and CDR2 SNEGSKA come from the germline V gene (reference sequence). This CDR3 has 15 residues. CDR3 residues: CSARGPGTYQETQYF.

The chain's CDR3 is CASSGNGRDRGRSFYGYTF. J is TRBJ1-2 and V is TRBV27; TCRdb calls TRBD1, which cannot be checked without DNA. The germline V gene has CDR1 MNHEY and CDR2 SMNVEV (reference sequence). This CDR3 is 19 amino acids long.

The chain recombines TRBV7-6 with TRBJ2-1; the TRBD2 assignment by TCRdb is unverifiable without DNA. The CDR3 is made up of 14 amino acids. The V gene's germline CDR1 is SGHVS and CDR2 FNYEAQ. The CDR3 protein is CASSLGAGVNEQFF.

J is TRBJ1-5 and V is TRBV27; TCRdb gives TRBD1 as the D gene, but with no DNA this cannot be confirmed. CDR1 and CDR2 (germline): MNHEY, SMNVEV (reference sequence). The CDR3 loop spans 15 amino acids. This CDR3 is CASRLSGEGRQPQHF.

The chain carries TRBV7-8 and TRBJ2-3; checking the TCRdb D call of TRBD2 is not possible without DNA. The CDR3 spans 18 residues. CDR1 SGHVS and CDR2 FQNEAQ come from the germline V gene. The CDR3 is CASSLAALAGGTTDTQYF. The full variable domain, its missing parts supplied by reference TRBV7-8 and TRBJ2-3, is GAGVSQSPRYKVAKRGQDVALRCDPISGHVSLFWYQQALGQGPEFLTYFQNEAQLDKSGLPSDRFFAERPEGSVSTLKIQRTQQEDSAVYLCASSLAALAGGTTDTQYFGPGTRLTVL.

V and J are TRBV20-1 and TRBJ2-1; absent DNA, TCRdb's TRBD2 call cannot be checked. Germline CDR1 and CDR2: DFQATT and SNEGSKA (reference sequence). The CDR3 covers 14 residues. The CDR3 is CSSTSASSYNEQFF.

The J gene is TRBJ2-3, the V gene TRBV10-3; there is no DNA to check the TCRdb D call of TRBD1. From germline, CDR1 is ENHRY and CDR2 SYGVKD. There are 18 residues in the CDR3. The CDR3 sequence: CATVGIGGTGEVTDTQYF.

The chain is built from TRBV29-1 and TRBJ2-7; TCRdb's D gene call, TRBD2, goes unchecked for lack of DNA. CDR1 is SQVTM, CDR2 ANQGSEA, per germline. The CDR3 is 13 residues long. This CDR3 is CSVLTSGRDEQYF.

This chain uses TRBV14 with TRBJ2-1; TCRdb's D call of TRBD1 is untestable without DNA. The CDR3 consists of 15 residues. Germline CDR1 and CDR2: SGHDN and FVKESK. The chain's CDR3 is CASSQSLAGGNEQFF.

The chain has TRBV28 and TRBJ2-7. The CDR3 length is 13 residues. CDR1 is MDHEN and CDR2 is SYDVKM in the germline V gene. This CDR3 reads CASSLGSTYEQYF.

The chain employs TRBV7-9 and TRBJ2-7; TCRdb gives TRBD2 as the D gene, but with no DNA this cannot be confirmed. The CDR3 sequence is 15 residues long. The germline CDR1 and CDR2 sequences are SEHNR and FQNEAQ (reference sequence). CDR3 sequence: CASSLILAGRYEQYF.

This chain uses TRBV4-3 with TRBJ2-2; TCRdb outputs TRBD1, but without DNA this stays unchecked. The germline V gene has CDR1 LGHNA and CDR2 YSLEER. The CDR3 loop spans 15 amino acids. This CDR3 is CASSQESPGTGELFF.

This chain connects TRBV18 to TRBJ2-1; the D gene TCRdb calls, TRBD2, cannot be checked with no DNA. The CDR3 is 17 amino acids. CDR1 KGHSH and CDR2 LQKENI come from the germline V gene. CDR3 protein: CASSPDPAGGAYNEQFF. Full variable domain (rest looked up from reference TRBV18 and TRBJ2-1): NAGVMQNPRHLVRRRGQEARLRCSPMKGHSHVYWYRQLPEEGLKFMVYLQKENIIDESGMPKERFSAEFPKEGPSILRIQQVVRGDSAAYFCASSPDPAGGAYNEQFFGPGTRLTVL.

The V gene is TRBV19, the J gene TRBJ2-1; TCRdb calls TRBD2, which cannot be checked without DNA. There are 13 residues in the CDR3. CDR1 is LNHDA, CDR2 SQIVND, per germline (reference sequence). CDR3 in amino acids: CASGSGGYNEQFF.

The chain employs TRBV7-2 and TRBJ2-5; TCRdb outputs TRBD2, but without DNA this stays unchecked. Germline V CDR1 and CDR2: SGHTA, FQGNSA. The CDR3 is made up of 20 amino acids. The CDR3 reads CASSVRTTKPSGGVQETQYF.

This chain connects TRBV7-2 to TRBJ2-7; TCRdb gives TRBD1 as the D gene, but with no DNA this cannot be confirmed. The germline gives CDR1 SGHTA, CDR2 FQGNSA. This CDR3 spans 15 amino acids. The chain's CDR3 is CASSHTVGASYEQYF. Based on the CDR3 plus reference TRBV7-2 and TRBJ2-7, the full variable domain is GAGVSQSPSNKVTEKGKDVELRCDPISGHTALYWYRQSLGQGLEFLIYFQGNSAPDKSGLPSDRFSAERTGGSVSTLTIQRTQQEDSAVYLCASSHTVGASYEQYFGPGTRLTVT.